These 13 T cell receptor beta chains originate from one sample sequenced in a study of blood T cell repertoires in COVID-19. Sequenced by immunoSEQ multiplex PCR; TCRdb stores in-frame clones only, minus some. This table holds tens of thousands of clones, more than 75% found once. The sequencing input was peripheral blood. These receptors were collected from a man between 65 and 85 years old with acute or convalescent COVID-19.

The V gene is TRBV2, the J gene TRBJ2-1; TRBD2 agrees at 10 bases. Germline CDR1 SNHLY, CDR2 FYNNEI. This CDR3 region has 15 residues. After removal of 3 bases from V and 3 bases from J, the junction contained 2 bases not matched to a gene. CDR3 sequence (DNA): TGTGCCAGCAGTGAGAAGCGGGGGGGCTACAATGAGCAGTTCTTC. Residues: CASSEKRGGYNEQFF.

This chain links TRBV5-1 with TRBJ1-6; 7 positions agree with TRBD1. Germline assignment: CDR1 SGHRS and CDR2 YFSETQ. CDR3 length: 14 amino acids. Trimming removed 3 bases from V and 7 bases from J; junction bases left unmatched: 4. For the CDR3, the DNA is TGCGCCAGCAGCTGGGACAGAAAGAATTCACCCCTCCACTTT. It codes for CASSWDRKNSPLHF.

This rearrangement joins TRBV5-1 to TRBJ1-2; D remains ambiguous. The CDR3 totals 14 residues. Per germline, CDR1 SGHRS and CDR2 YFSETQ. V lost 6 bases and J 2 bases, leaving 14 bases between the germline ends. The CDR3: CASTGAQGNYGYTF. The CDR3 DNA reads TGCGCCAGCACGGGTGCCCAAGGCAACTATGGCTACACCTTC.

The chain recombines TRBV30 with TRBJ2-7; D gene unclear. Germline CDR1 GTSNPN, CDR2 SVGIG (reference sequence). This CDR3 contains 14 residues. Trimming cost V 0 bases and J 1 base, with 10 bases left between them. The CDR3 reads CAWSVPGLSYEQYF. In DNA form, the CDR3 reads TGTGCCTGGAGTGTACCTGGGCTTTCCTACGAGCAGTACTTC.

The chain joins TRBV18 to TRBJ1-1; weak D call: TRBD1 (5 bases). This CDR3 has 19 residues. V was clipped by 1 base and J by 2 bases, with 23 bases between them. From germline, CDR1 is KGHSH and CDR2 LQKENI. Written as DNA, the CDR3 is TGTGCCAGCTCACCACTCATTCTGTCGGCAGGGATGCACAACACTGAAGCTTTCTTT. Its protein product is CASSPLILSAGMHNTEAFF.

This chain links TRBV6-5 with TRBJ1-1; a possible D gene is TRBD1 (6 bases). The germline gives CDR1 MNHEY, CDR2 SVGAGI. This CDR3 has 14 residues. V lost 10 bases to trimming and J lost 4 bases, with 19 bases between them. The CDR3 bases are TGTGCCATCCTCATGCCGGGAGGGGGCACTGAAGCTTTCTTT. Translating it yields CAILMPGGGTEAFF.

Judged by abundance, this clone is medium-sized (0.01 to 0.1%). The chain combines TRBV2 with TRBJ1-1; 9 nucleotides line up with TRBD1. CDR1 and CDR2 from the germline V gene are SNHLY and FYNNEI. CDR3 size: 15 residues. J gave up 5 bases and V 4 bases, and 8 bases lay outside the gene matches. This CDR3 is CASSALGQGVTEAFF. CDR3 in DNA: TGTGCCAGCAGTGCCTTGGGACAGGGAGTTACTGAAGCTTTCTTT.

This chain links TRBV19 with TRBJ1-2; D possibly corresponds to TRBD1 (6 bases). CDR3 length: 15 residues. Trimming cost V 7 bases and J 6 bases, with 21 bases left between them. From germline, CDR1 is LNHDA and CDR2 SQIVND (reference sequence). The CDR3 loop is CASTLSRGVGNGYTF. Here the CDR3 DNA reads TGTGCCAGTACTCTTTCCAGGGGTGTTGGGAATGGCTACACCTTC. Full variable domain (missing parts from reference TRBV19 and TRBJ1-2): DGGITQSPKYLFRKEGQNVTLSCEQNLNHDAMYWYRQDPGQGLRLIYYSQIVNDFQKGDIAEGYSVSREKKESFPLTVTSAQKNPTAFYLCASTLSRGVGNGYTFGSGTRLTVV.

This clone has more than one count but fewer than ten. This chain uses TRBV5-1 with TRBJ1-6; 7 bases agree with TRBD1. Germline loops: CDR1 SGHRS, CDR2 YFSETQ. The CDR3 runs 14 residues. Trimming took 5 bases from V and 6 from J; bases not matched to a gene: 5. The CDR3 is CASRTDRSNSPLHF. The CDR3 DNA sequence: TGCGCCAGCAGGACGGACAGGTCTAATTCACCCCTCCACTTT. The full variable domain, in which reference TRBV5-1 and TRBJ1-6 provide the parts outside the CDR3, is KAGVTQTPRYLIKTRGQQVTLSCSPISGHRSVSWYQQTPGQGLQFLFEYFSETQRNKGNFPGRFSGRQFSNSRSEMNVSTLELGDSALYLCASRTDRSNSPLHFGNGTRLTVT.

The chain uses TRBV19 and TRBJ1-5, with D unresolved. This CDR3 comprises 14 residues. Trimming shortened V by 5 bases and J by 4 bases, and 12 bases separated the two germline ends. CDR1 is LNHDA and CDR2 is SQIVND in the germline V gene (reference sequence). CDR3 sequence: CASSFPPGNQPQHF. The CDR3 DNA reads TGTGCCAGTAGTTTTCCTCCCGGTAATCAGCCCCAGCATTTT.

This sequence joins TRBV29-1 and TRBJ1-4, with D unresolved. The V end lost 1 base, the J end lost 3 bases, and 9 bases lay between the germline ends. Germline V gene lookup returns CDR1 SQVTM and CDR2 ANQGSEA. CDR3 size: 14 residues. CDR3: CSVEVGRANEKLFF. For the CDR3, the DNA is TGCAGCGTTGAAGTCGGGAGGGCTAATGAAAAACTGTTTTTT.

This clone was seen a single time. The DNA for the CDR3 is TGTGCCAGCAGTCCCGGGACAGGGTTTGGAGGTGAAAAACTGTTTTTT. It yields the protein CASSPGTGFGGEKLFF. This rearrangement joins TRBV6-2 or TRBV6-3 to TRBJ1-4; 9 bases align to TRBD1. The CDR3 sequence is 16 residues long. V was clipped by 5 bases and J by 7 bases; unmatched bases: 11. Germline CDR1 MNHEY, CDR2 SVGEGT.

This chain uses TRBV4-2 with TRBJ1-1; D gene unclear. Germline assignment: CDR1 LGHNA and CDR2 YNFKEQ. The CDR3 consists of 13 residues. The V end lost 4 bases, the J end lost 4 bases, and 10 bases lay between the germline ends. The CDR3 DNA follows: TGTGCCAGCAGCCCAGTGGAGGGCACTGAAGCTTTCTTT. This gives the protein CASSPVEGTEAFF.